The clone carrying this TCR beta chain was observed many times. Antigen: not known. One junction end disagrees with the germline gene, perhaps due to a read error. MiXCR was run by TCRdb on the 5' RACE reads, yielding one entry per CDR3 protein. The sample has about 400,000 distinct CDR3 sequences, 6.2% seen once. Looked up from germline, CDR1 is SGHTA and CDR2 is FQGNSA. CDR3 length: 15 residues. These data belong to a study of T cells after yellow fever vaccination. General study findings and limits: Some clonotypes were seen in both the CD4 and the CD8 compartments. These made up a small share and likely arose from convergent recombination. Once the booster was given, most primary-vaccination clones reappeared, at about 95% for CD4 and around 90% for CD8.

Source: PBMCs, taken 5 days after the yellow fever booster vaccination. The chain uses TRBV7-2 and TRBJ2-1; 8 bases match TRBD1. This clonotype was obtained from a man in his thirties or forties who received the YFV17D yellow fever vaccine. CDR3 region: CASSARQGSYNEQFF. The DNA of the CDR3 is TGTGCCAGCAGCGCCAGACAGGGGTCCTACAATGAGCAGTTTTTC. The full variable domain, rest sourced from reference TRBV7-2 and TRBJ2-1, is GAGVSQSPSNKVTEKGKDVELRCDPISGHTALYWYRQSLGQGLEFLIYFQGNSAPDKSGLPSDRFSAERTGGSVSTLTIQRTQQEDSAVYLCASSARQGSYNEQFFGPGTRLTVL.